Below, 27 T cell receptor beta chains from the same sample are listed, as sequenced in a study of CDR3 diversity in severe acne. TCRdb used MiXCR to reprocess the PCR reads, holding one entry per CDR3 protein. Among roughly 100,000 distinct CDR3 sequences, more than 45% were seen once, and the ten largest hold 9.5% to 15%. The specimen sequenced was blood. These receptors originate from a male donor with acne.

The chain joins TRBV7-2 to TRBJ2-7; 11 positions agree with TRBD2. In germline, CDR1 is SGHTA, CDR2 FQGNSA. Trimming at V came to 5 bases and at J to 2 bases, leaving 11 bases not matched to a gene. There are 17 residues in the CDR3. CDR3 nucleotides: TGTGCCAGCAGCGCTCTAGCGGGAGGTAGTGTCCCCTACGAGCAGTACTTC. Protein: CASSALAGGSVPYEQYF.

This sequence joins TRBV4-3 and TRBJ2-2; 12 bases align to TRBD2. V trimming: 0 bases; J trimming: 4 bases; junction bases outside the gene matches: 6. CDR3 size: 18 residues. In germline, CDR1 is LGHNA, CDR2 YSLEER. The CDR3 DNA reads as TGCGCCAGCAGCCAAGATCAAACTAGCGGGGGGCTCACCGGGGAGCTGTTTTTT. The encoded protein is CASSQDQTSGGLTGELFF.

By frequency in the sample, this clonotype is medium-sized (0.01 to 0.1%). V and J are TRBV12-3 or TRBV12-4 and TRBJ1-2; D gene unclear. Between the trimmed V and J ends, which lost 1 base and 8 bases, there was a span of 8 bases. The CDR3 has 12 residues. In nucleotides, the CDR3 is TGTGCCAGCAGTTTAGGCGTTGGCGGCTACACCTTC. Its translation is CASSLGVGGYTF.

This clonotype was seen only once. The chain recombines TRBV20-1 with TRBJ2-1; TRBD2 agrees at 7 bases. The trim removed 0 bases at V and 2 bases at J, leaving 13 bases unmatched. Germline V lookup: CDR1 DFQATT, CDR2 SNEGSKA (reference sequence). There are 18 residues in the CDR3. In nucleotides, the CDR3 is TGCAGTGCTAGAGATCTTGCCGGACCTAGCGGTCCCTACAATGAGCAGTTCTTC. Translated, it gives CSARDLAGPSGPYNEQFF.

The DNA of the CDR3 is TGTGCCAGCAGTTTAGGGTTGGGGGGTTATAATCAGCCCCAGCATTTT. Translated, it gives CASSLGLGGYNQPQHF. The V gene is TRBV12-5, the J gene TRBJ1-5; the D gene is possibly TRBD1 (5 bases). The V gene's germline CDR1 is LGHNT and CDR2 FRNRAP. The length of the CDR3 is 16 residues.

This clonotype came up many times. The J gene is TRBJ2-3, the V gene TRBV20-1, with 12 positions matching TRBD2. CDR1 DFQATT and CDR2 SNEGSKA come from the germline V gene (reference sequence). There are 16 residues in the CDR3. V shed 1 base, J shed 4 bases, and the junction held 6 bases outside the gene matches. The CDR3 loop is CSARGASGRASDTQYF. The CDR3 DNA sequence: TGCAGTGCTAGAGGGGCTAGCGGGAGGGCCTCAGATACGCAGTATTTT.

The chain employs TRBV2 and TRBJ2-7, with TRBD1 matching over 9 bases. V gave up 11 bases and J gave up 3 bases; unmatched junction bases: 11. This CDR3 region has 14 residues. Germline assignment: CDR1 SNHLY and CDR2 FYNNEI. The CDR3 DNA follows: TGTGCCCAGCTTACCCCGGGACAGGGCTACGAGCAGTACTTC. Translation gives CAQLTPGQGYEQYF. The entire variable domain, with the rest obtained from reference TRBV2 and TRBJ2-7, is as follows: EPEVTQTPSHQVTQMGQEVILRCVPISNHLYFYWYRQILGQKVEFLVSFYNNEISEKSEIFDDQFSVERPDGSNFTLKIRSTKLEDSAMYFCAQLTPGQGYEQYFGPGTRLTVT.

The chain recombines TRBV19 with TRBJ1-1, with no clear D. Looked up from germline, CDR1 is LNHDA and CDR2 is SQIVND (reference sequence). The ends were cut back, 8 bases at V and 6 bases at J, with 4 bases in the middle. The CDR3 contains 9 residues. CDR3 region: CASGPEAFF. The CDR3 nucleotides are TGTGCCAGTGGCCCTGAAGCTTTCTTT.

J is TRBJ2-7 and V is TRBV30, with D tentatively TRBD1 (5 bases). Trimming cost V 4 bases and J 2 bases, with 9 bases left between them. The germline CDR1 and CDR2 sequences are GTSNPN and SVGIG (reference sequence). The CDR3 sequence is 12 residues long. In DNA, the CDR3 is TGTGCCTGGAAAAGACAGCCCTACGAGCAGTACTTC. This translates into CAWKRQPYEQYF.

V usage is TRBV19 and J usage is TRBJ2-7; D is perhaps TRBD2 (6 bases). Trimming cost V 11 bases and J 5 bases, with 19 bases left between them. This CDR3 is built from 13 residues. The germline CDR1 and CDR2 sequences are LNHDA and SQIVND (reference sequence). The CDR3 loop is CASSGGNPNEQYF. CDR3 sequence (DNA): TGTGCCTCATCCGGGGGTAACCCCAACGAGCAGTACTTC.

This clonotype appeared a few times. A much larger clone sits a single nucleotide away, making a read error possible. CDR3 in DNA: TGCGGTGCCCTCACCCAAGGACTAGCGGGGGTGCTATACGAGCAGTACTTC. It translates to CGALTQGLAGVLYEQYF. The chain joins TRBV20-1 to TRBJ2-7; 13 bases map to TRBD2. This CDR3 is built from 17 residues. Germline CDR1 and CDR2: DFQATT and SNEGSKA (reference sequence).

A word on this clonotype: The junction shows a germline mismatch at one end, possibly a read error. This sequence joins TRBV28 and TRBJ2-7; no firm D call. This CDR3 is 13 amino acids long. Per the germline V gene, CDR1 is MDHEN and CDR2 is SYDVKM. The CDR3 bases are TGTGCCAGCACCTCCTCCGGCTCCTACGGGCAGTACTTC. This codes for CASTSSGSYGQYF.

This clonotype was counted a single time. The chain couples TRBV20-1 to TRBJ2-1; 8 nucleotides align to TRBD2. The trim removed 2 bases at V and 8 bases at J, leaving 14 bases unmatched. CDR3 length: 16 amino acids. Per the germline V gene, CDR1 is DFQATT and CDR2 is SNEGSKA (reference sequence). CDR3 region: CSARPLFGGRWDEQFF. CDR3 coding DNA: TGCAGTGCTAGACCCCTTTTTGGCGGGAGGTGGGATGAGCAGTTCTTC.

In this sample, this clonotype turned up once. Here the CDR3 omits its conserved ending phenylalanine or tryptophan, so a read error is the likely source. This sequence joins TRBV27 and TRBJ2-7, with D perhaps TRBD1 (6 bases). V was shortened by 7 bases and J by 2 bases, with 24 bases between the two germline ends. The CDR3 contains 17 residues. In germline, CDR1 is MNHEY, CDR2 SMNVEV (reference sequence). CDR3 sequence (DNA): TGTGCCAGCACCTTGACGCCCGACAGGCTTTATCCCTACGAGCAGTACTGC. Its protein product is CASTLTPDRLYPYEQYC.

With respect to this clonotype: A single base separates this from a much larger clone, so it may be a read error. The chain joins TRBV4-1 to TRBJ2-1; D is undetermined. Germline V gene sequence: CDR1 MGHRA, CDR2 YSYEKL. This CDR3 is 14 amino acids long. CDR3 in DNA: TGCGCCAGCAGCCAAGATGTGGCTTACAGTGAGCAGTTCTTC. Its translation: CASSQDVAYSEQFF.

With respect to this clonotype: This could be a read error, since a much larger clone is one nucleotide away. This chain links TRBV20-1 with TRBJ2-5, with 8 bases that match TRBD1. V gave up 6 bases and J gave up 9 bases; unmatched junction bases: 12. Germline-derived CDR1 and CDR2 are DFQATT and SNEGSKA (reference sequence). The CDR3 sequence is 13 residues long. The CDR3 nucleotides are TGCAGTGCGCCGACAGGGGCAGGGGAGGCCCAGTACTTC. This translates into CSAPTGAGEAQYF.

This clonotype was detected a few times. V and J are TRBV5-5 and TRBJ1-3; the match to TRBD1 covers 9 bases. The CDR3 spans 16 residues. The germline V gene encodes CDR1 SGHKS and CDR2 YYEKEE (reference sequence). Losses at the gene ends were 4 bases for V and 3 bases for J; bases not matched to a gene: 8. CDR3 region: CASSPGTGLNGNTIYF. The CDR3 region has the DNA TGTGCCAGCAGCCCCGGGACAGGGTTAAATGGAAACACCATATATTTT.

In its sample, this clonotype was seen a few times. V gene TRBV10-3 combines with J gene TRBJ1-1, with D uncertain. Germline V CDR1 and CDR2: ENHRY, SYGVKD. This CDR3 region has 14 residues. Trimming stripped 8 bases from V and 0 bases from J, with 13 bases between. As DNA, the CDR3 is TGTGCCATCGGGGTTAATTCCCTGAACACTGAAGCTTTCTTT. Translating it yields CAIGVNSLNTEAFF.

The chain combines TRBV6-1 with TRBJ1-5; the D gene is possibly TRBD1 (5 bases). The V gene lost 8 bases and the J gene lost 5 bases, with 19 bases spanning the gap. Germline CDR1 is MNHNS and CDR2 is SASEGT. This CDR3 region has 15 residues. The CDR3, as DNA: TGTGCCAGCTCCCTTCTCCGACAGATGGATCAGCCCCAGCATTTT. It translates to CASSLLRQMDQPQHF.

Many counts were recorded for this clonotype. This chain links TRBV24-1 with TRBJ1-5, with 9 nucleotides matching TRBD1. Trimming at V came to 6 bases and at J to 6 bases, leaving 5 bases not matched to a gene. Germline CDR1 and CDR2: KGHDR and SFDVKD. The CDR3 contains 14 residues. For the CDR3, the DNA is TGTGCCACCAGTACAGGGGGCACTGGTCAGCCCCAGCATTTT. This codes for CATSTGGTGQPQHF.

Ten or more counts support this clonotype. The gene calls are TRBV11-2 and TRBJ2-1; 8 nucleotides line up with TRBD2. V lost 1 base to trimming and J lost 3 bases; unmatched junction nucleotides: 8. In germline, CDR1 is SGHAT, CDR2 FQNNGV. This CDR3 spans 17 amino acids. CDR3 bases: TGTGCCAGCAGCTTAGGCTTCGGTAGCGGGGTCTACAATGAGCAGTTCTTC. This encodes CASSLGFGSGVYNEQFF.

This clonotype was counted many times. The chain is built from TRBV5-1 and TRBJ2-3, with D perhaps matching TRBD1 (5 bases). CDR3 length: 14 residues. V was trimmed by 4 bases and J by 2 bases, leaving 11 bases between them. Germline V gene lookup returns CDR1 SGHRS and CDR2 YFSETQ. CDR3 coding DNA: TGCGCCAGCAGCCTTGACAGCTACACAGATACGCAGTATTTT. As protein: CASSLDSYTDTQYF.

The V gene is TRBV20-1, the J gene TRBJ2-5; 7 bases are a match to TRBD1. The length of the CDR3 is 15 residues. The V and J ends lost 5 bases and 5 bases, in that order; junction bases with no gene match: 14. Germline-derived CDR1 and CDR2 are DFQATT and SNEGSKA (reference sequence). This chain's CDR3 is CSASIPDRLGETQYF. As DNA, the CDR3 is TGCAGTGCTTCGATCCCGGACAGGTTGGGGGAGACCCAGTACTTC.

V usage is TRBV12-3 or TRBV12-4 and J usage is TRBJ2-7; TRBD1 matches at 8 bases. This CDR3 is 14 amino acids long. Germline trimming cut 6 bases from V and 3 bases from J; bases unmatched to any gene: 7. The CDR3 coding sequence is TGTGCCAGCAGGCCTGGACAGGGACACTACGAGCAGTACTTC. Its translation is CASRPGQGHYEQYF.

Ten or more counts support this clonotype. CDR3 bases: TGTGCCAGCAGTGGAATGGCCGCGAACACCGGGGAGCTGTTTTTT. It is translated as CASSGMAANTGELFF. The chain employs TRBV2 and TRBJ2-2; D not certain. Trimming removed 4 bases at V and 0 bases at J, with 9 bases between. CDR3 length equals 15 residues. Germline assignment: CDR1 SNHLY and CDR2 FYNNEI.

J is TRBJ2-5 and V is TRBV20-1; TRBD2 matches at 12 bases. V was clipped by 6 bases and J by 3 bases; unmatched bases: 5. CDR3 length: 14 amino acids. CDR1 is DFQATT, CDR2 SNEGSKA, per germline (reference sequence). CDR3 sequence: CSATTSGRKETQYF. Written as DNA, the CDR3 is TGCAGTGCCACGACTAGCGGGAGAAAAGAGACCCAGTACTTC.

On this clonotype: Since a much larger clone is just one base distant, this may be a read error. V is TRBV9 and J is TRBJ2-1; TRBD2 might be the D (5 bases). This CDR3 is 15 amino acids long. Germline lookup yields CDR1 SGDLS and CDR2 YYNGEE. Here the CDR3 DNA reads TGTGCCGGCAGCGTAATGGCGGGTTGGTCCAATGAGCAGTTCTTC. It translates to CAGSVMAGWSNEQFF. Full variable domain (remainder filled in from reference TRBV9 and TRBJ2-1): DSGVTQTPKHLITATGQRVTLRCSPRSGDLSVYWYQQSLDQGLQFLIQYYNGEERAKGNILERFSAQQFPDLHSELNLSSLELGDSALYFCAGSVMAGWSNEQFFGPGTRLTVL.